The 20 T cell receptor beta chains below come from one sample, sequenced in a study of spatial heterogeneity in lung cancer. Regarding time point: sample taken at primary tumor resection. No cell sorting; template was whole RNA from tumor, lung tissue or PBMC. TCRdb reanalysed the 5' RACE reads using MiXCR and keeps one entry per CDR3 protein. Of about 23,000 distinct CDR3 sequences listed, approximately 4.7% are singletons. Sequencing used PBMCs, obtained at surgery. All receptors come from a male donor with early-stage non-small cell lung cancer.

This clonotype has at least ten counts. V is TRBV5-1 and J is TRBJ2-1; tentative D call: TRBD2 (5 bases). V shed 2 bases and J shed 2 bases, with 14 bases lying between them. CDR1 and CDR2 (germline): SGHRS, YFSETQ. The CDR3 runs to 16 residues. The DNA for the CDR3 is TGCGCCAGCAGCTTATGGGCCCCGACTACCTACAATGAGCAGTTCTTC. The encoded protein is CASSLWAPTTYNEQFF.

This clonotype appeared many times. The gene calls are TRBV27 and TRBJ2-1; 10 nucleotides line up with TRBD2. Germline values: CDR1 MNHEY, CDR2 SMNVEV (reference sequence). The CDR3 consists of 16 residues. After removal of 5 bases from V and 6 bases from J, the junction contained 10 bases not matched to a gene. CDR3 protein: CASSPLSSGSSNEQFF. In nucleotides, the CDR3 is TGTGCCAGCAGTCCATTGTCTAGCGGGAGTTCCAATGAGCAGTTCTTC.

This clonotype appeared many times. The rearrangement links TRBV28 to TRBJ1-6; D uncertain. Trimming removed 8 bases at V and 1 base at J, with 15 bases between. The V gene's germline CDR1 is MDHEN and CDR2 SYDVKM. There are 16 residues in the CDR3. The CDR3 region is CASHTTDGSYNSPLHF. The CDR3 DNA reads TGTGCCAGCCACACGACGGACGGGTCCTATAATTCACCCCTCCACTTT.

This clonotype is categorized as medium-sized. This chain connects TRBV28 to TRBJ2-7, with a tentative D call TRBD2 (6 bases). Per the germline V gene, CDR1 is MDHEN and CDR2 is SYDVKM. The CDR3 has 14 amino acids. V was shortened by 4 bases and J by 2 bases, with 12 bases between the two germline ends. In DNA, the CDR3 is TGTGCCAGCAGTTCCGGGGGATCAACCTACGAGCAGTACTTC. Amino acid sequence: CASSSGGSTYEQYF.

This clonotype was seen many times. The gene calls are TRBV7-2 and TRBJ2-5; D is uncertain. Germline V gives CDR1 SGHTA, CDR2 FQGNSA. The CDR3 is made up of 14 amino acids. Deletions cut 0 bases from V and 3 bases from J, with 8 bases between. The DNA of the CDR3 is TGTGCCAGCAGCTTAGCATCGTGGGAAGAGACCCAGTACTTC. Residues: CASSLASWEETQYF. Complete variable domain (other parts from reference TRBV7-2 and TRBJ2-5): GAGVSQSPSNKVTEKGKDVELRCDPISGHTALYWYRQSLGQGLEFLIYFQGNSAPDKSGLPSDRFSAERTGGSVSTLTIQRTQQEDSAVYLCASSLASWEETQYFGPGTRLLVL.

This clonotype was counted many times. The chain has TRBV5-1 and TRBJ2-7; 7 bases map to TRBD2. Per the germline V gene, CDR1 is SGHRS and CDR2 is YFSETQ. The CDR3 has 15 residues. Trimming removed 2 bases from V and 2 bases from J; junction bases left unmatched: 7. CDR3 amino acids: CASSFITSVTYEQYF. In nucleotides, the CDR3 is TGCGCCAGCAGCTTCATCACTAGCGTAACCTACGAGCAGTACTTC.

This clonotype was seen ten or more times. The chain combines TRBV5-1 with TRBJ2-5, with D tentatively TRBD2 (5 bases). The germline gives CDR1 SGHRS, CDR2 YFSETQ. The ends were cut back, 4 bases at V and 2 bases at J, with 15 bases in the middle. CDR3 length equals 15 residues. The CDR3 is CASSAQRTTQETQYF. The CDR3 coding sequence is TGCGCCAGCAGCGCGCAGCGGACCACGCAAGAGACCCAGTACTTC.

In its sample, this clonotype was seen many times. The CDR3 reads CASAGRDTQYF. The CDR3 DNA is TGTGCCTCCGCGGGTAGGGATACGCAGTATTTT. The chain links TRBV6-1 to TRBJ2-3; possibly TRBD2 for D (5 bases). Germline assignment: CDR1 MNHNS and CDR2 SASEGT. The CDR3 loop spans 11 amino acids. V gave up 11 bases and J gave up 6 bases, with 12 bases separating them.

This clonotype was seen ten or more times. The V gene is TRBV18, the J gene TRBJ1-5, with D tentatively TRBD1 (6 bases). V gave up 3 bases and J gave up 5 bases, with 11 bases separating them. Germline CDR1 is KGHSH and CDR2 is LQKENI. The CDR3 is made up of 14 amino acids. The CDR3 here is CASSPRGADQPQHF. The CDR3 DNA reads as TGTGCCAGCTCACCCCGGGGGGCCGATCAGCCCCAGCATTTT.

This clonotype appeared many times. The V and J genes are TRBV6-1 and TRBJ2-2; 10 bases line up with TRBD2. V was clipped by 5 bases and J by 1 base; unmatched bases: 4. The V gene's germline CDR1 is MNHNS and CDR2 SASEGT. This CDR3 contains 16 residues. This chain's CDR3 is CASSKLAGLNTGELFF. CDR3 sequence (DNA): TGTGCCAGCAGTAAACTAGCGGGGCTGAACACCGGGGAGCTGTTTTTT.

This clonotype has a count of ten or more. The genes are TRBV7-3 and TRBJ2-3, with 7 nucleotides matching TRBD1. Trimming took 3 bases from V and 6 from J; bases not matched to a gene: 3. CDR1 is SGHTA and CDR2 is FQGTGA in the germline V gene. CDR3 size: 13 residues. CDR3 DNA sequence: TGTGCCAGCAGCTTGACAGGGATGGATACGCAGTATTTT. It encodes CASSLTGMDTQYF.

The V and J genes are TRBV12-3 or TRBV12-4 and TRBJ1-5; D may be TRBD1 (6 bases). Trimming shortened V by 5 bases and J by 9 bases, and 14 bases separated the two germline ends. CDR3 size: 13 residues. The CDR3 loop is CASSPDSTRPQHF. Written as DNA, the CDR3 is TGTGCCAGCAGTCCGGACAGTACTCGGCCCCAGCATTTT.

The sample holds many counts of this clonotype. The chain carries TRBV6-1 and TRBJ1-1; TRBD1 is a possible D gene (5 bases). With 7 bases removed from V and 0 bases from J, the gap between germline ends came to 12 bases. Germline CDR1 is MNHNS and CDR2 is SASEGT. The CDR3 is 14 residues long. The CDR3 bases are TGTGCCAGCACGTTGTCAGGGTTGAACACTGAAGCTTTCTTT. Protein product: CASTLSGLNTEAFF.

This clonotype was counted many times. The J gene is TRBJ2-7, the V gene TRBV7-9; 7 positions agree with TRBD2. The CDR3 length is 15 residues. Trimming removed 4 bases from V and 6 bases from J; junction bases left unmatched: 12. Per the germline V gene, CDR1 is SEHNR and CDR2 is FQNEAQ (reference sequence). The CDR3 spells CASSSSGTTSREQYF. In nucleotides, the CDR3 is TGTGCCAGCAGCTCCTCCGGGACTACCAGCCGCGAGCAGTACTTC.

This clonotype has at least ten counts. The V and J genes are TRBV12-3 or TRBV12-4 and TRBJ1-1; 8 bases line up with TRBD1. The CDR3 runs to 13 residues. V shed 6 bases, J shed 10 bases, and the junction held 10 bases outside the gene matches. CDR3 DNA sequence: TGTGCCAGCAGCGACGACCGGACAGGGACAGCTTTCTTT. This gives the protein CASSDDRTGTAFF.

This clonotype was counted at least ten times. J is TRBJ2-5 and V is TRBV30; no firm D call. Germline CDR1 and CDR2: GTSNPN and SVGIG (reference sequence). CDR3 length: 12 amino acids. Trimming shortened V by 2 bases and J by 0 bases, and 4 bases separated the two germline ends. The CDR3 region is CAWSTYQETQYF. DNA of the CDR3: TGTGCCTGGAGTACGTACCAAGAGACCCAGTACTTC.

This clonotype was picked up a small number of times. The chain has TRBV6-6 and TRBJ2-2, with 7 bases matching TRBD2. V lost 10 bases to trimming and J lost 6 bases; unmatched junction nucleotides: 14. The CDR3 consists of 15 residues. CDR1 and CDR2 (germline): MNHNY, SVGAGI (reference sequence). The CDR3 DNA sequence: TGTGCCACCATGACGGGGGGAGGGAGATCCGGGGAGCTGTTTTTT. Translating it yields CATMTGGGRSGELFF.

This clonotype has a count of ten or more. The chain joins TRBV5-1 to TRBJ2-7; 12 nucleotides align to TRBD2. The CDR3 consists of 15 residues. After removal of 5 bases from V and 2 bases from J, the junction contained 5 bases not matched to a gene. Germline CDR1 reads SGHRS; CDR2 reads YFSETQ. The CDR3 sequence: CASRRLAGDPYEQYF. Here the CDR3 DNA reads TGCGCCAGCAGAAGACTAGCGGGGGATCCCTACGAGCAGTACTTC.

In its sample, this clonotype was seen many times. The chain is built from TRBV20-1 and TRBJ2-1; D uncertain. The length of the CDR3 is 15 residues. Germline CDR1 is DFQATT and CDR2 is SNEGSKA (reference sequence). V gave up 3 bases and J gave up 7 bases, with 19 bases separating them. CDR3 DNA sequence: TGCAGTGCTAGGGATAGTTACAAGGGCGATAATGAGCAGTTCTTC. This gives the protein CSARDSYKGDNEQFF.

This clonotype was observed at least ten times. The rearrangement uses TRBV7-2 and TRBJ1-6; TRBD1 might be the D (5 bases). The V gene lost 1 base and the J gene lost 6 bases, with 10 bases spanning the gap. Looked up from germline, CDR1 is SGHTA and CDR2 is FQGNSA. The CDR3 sequence is 15 residues long. The CDR3 DNA sequence: TGTGCCAGCAGCTTAGGGGCAGGGAGTAATTCACCCCTCCACTTT. Translating gives CASSLGAGSNSPLHF.